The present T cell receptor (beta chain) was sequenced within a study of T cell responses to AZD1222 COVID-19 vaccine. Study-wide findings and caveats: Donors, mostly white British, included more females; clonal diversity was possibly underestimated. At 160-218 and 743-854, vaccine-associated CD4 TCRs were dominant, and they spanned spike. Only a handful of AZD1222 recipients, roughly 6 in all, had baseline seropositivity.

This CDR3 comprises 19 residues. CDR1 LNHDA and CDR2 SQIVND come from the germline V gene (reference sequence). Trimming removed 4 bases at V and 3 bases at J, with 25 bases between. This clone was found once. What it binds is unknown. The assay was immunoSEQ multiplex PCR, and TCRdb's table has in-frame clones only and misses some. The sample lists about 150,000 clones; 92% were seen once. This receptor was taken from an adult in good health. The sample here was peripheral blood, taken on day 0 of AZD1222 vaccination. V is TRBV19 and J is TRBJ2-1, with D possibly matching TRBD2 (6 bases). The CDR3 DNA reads TGTGCCAGTAGTAGAACCCTCCATTCGGGGGAGAGGGTCTACAATGAGCAGTTCTTC. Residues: CASSRTLHSGERVYNEQFF.